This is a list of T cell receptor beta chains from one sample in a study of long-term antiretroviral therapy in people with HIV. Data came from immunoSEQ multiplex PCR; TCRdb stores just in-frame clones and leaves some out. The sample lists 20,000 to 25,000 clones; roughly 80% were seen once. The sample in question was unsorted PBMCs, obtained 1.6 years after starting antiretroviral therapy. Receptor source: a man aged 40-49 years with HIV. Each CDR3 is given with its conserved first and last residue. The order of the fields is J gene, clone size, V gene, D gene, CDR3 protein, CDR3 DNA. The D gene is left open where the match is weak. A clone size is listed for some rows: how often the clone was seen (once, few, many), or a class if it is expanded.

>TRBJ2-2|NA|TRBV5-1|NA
CASSLTGEVFF
TGCGCCAGCAGCTTGACAGGGGAGGTGTTTTTT
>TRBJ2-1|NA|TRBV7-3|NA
CASSLGSGGNEQFF
TGTGCCAGCAGCTTAGGGTCCGGAGGGAATGAGCAGTTCTTC
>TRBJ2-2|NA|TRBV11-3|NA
CASSPEGLGELFF
TGTGCCAGCAGCCCCGAGGGGCTCGGGGAGCTGTTTTTT
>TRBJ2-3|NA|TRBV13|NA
CASSLRASGEDTQYF
TGTGCCAGCAGCTTACGGGCCTCAGGGGAAGATACGCAGTATTTT
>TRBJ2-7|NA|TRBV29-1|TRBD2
CSVGSGSNSYEQYF
TGCAGCGTTGGTAGCGGGAGTAACTCCTACGAGCAGTACTTC
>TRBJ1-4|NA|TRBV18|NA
CASSLLTRGANEKLFF
TGTGCCAGCTCACTATTGACGCGGGGGGCGAATGAAAAACTGTTTTTT
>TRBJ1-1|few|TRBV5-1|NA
CASSLEGPVNTEAFF
TGCGCCAGCAGCTTGGAAGGTCCAGTGAACACTGAAGCTTTCTTT
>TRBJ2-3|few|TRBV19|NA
CASSISSLYGTDTQYF
TGTGCCAGTAGTATCTCTAGCCTTTATGGCACAGATACGCAGTATTTT
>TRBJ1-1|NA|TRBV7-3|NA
CASSLMQGDLGCTEAFF
TGTGCCAGCAGCTTAATGCAGGGAGACCTGGGATGCACTGAAGCTTTCTTT
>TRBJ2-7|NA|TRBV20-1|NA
CSARDVYEQYF
TGCAGTGCTAGAGATGTATACGAGCAGTACTTC
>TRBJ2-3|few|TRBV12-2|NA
CASRSLGLAVSTDTQYF
TGTGCAAGTCGCTCACTGGGACTAGCGGTTAGCACAGATACGCAGTATTTT
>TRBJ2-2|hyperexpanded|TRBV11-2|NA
CASSSDRTNTGELFF
TGTGCCAGCAGCTCGGACAGAACGAACACCGGGGAGCTGTTTTTT
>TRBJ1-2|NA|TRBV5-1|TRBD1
CASSWGDRGEGYTF
TGCGCCAGCAGCTGGGGGGACAGGGGAGAAGGCTACACCTTC
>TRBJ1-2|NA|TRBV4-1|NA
CASSQDQGANYGYTF
TGCGCCAGCAGCCAAGATCAGGGAGCTAACTATGGCTACACCTTC
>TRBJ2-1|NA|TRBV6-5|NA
CASRKTLSSYNEQFF
TGTGCCAGCAGAAAAACTCTCAGCTCCTACAATGAGCAGTTCTTC
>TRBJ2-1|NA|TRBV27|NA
CASSLALAFSYNEQFF
TGTGCCAGCAGTTTAGCTTTGGCCTTCTCCTACAATGAGCAGTTCTTC
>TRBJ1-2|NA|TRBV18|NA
CASSPMAEGYGYTF
TGTGCCAGCTCACCGATGGCAGAAGGCTATGGCTACACCTTC
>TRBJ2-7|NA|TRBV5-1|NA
CASSPFYMTGASYEQYF
TGCGCCAGCAGCCCCTTCTATATGACAGGAGCCTCCTACGAGCAGTACTTC
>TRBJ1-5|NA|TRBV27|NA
CASSLLGVTGNQPQHF
TGTGCCAGCAGTTTATTGGGGGTGACGGGCAATCAGCCCCAGCATTTT
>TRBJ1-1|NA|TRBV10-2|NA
CASSEQGNTEAFF
TGCGCCAGCAGTGAACAGGGAAACACTGAAGCTTTCTTT
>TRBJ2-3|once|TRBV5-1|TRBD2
CASSWPLAGGSTDTQYF
TGCGCCAGCAGCTGGCCTCTAGCGGGGGGGAGCACAGATACGCAGTATTTT
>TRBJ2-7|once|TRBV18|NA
CASSPPDRPSYEQYF
TGTGCCAGCTCACCACCTGACAGACCCTCCTACGAGCAGTACTTC
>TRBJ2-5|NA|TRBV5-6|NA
CASNLRGRKETQYF
TGTGCCAGCAACTTACGGGGGCGTAAGGAGACCCAGTACTTC
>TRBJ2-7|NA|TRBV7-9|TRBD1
CASSVGSRGRYEQYF
TGTGCCAGCAGCGTAGGGTCCAGGGGGAGATACGAGCAGTACTTC
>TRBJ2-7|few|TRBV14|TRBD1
CASSLTGTGYYEQYF
TGTGCCAGCAGCCTTACCGGGACAGGGTACTACGAGCAGTACTTC
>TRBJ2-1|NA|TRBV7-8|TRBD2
CASSGPTSGAYNEQFF
TGTGCCAGCAGCGGACCGACTAGCGGAGCCTACAATGAGCAGTTCTTC
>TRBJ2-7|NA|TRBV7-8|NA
CASSLEGEYRGGHEQYF
TGTGCCAGCAGCTTAGAGGGGGAGTACAGGGGAGGACACGAGCAGTACTTC
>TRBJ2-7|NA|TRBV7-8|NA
CASSQDYEQYF
TGTGCCAGCAGCCAAGACTACGAGCAGTACTTC
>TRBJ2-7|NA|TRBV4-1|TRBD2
CASSQSWSVRAGGRAPYEQYF
TGCGCCAGCAGCCAATCCTGGAGTGTTCGAGCGGGGGGCCGAGCCCCCTACGAGCAGTACTTC
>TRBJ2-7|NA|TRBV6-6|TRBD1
CASSSTGDYEQYF
TGTGCCAGCAGCTCCACAGGGGACTACGAGCAGTACTTC
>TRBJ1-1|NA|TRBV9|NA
CASSGTTLRGNTEAFF
TGTGCCAGCAGCGGAACCACTCTCAGGGGAAACACTGAAGCTTTCTTT
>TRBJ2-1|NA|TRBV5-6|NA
CASSFGPMDQFF
TGTGCCAGCAGCTTTGGACCTATGGATCAGTTCTTC
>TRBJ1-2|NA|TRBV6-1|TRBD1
CASSETGASPMYGYTF
TGTGCCAGCAGTGAAACAGGGGCCTCCCCTATGTATGGCTACACCTTC
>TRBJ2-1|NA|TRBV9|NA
CASSVAASHNEQFF
TGTGCCAGCAGCGTAGCAGCTTCACACAATGAGCAGTTCTTC
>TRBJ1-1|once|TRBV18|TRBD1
CASSPTWDRGDTEAFF
TGTGCCAGCTCACCTACATGGGACAGGGGTGACACTGAAGCTTTCTTT
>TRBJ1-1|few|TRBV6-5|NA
CASSYGGTEAFF
TGTGCCAGCAGTTACGGGGGGACTGAAGCTTTCTTT
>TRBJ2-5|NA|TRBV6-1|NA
CASSEPRGWGETQYF
TGTGCCAGCAGTGAACCCCGGGGATGGGGGGAGACCCAGTACTTC
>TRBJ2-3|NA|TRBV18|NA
CASSLQTGGTGSTDTQYF
TGTGCCAGCTCGCTACAGACCGGGGGGACAGGAAGCACAGATACGCAGTATTTT
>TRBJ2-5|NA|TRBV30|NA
CAWGDMIQETQYF
TGTGCCTGGGGGGACATGATCCAAGAGACCCAGTACTTC
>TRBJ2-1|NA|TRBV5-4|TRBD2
CASSPRGVPVDEQFF
TGTGCCAGCAGCCCGCGGGGGGTCCCCGTGGATGAGCAGTTCTTC
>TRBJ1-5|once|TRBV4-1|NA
CASSQSFLQDSNQPQHF
TGCGCCAGCAGCCAGTCTTTCCTACAGGATAGCAATCAGCCCCAGCATTTT
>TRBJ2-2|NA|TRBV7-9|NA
CASSFPLRDSHRLFF
TGTGCCAGCAGCTTCCCCCTCCGGGACTCTCACCGACTGTTTTTT
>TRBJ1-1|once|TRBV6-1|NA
CASSEFVRKLNTEAFF
TGTGCCAGCAGTGAATTCGTCCGGAAACTGAACACTGAAGCTTTCTTT
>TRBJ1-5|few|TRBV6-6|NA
CASSDISNQPQHF
TGTGCCAGCAGCGACATTAGCAATCAGCCCCAGCATTTT
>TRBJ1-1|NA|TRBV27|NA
CASAAGTEAFF
TGTGCCAGCGCAGCCGGGACAGAAGCTTTCTTT
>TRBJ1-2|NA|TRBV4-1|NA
CASSGGRLGVRGYTF
TGCGCCAGCAGCGGGGGTCGGTTGGGAGTCCGGGGCTACACCTTC
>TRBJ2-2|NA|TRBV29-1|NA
CSVEDLDKNTGELFF
TGCAGCGTTGAAGATCTTGACAAGAACACCGGGGAGCTGTTTTTT
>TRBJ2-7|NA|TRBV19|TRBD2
CASSRREGLEQYF
TGTGCCAGTAGTAGGCGGGAGGGCCTCGAGCAGTACTTC
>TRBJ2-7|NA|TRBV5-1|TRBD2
CASSYAGLAGADEQYF
TGCGCCAGCAGCTACGCGGGACTAGCGGGAGCTGATGAGCAGTACTTC
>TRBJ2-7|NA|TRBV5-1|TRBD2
CASSREEMPYEQYF
TGCGCCAGCAGCCGGGAGGAAATGCCCTACGAGCAGTACTTC
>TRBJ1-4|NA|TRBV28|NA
CASSQQGRIHEKLFF
TGTGCCAGCAGTCAACAGGGTAGGATTCATGAAAAACTGTTTTTT
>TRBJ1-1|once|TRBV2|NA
CASKGWAEMNTEAFF
TGTGCCAGCAAAGGGTGGGCGGAAATGAACACTGAAGCTTTCTTT
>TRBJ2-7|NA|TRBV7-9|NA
CASSLTEMPYEQYF
TGTGCCAGCAGCTTAACAGAGATGCCCTACGAGCAGTACTTC
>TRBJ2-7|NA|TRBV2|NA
CASMAGATYEQYF
TGTGCCAGCATGGCAGGGGCGACCTACGAGCAGTACTTC